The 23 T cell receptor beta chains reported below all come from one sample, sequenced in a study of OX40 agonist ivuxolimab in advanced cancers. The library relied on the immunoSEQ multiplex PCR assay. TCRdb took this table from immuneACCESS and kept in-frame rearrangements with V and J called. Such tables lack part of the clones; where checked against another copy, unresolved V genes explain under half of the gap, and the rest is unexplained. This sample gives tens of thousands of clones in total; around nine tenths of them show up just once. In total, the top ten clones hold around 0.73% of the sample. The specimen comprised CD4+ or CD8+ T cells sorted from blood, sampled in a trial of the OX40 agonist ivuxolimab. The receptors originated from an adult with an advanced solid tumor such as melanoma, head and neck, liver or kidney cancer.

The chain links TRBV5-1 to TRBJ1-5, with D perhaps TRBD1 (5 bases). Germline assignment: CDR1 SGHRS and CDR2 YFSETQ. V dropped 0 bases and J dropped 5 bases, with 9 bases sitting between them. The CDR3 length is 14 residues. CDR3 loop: CASSLGGSDQPQHF. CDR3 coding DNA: TGCGCCAGCAGCTTGGGGGGGAGTGATCAGCCCCAGCATTTT.

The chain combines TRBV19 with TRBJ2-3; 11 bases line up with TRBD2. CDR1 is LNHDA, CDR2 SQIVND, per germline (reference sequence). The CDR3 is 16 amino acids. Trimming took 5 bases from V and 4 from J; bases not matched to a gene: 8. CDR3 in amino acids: CASSAKLAGVADTQYF. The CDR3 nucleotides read TGTGCCAGTAGTGCAAAACTAGCGGGAGTAGCAGATACGCAGTATTTT.

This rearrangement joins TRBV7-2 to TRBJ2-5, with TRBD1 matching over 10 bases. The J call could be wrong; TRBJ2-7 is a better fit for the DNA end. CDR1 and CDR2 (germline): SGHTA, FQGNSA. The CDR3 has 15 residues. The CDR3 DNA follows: TGTGCCAGCAGCGACTACCGGGACAGGGGCGACGAGCAGTACTTC. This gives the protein CASSDYRDRGDEQYF.

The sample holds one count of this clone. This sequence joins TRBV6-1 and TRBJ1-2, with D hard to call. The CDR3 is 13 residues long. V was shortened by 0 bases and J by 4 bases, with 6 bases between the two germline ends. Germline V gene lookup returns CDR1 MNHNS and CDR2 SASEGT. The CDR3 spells CASSEAPLYGYTF. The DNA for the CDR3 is TGTGCCAGCAGTGAAGCCCCTCTCTATGGCTACACCTTC.

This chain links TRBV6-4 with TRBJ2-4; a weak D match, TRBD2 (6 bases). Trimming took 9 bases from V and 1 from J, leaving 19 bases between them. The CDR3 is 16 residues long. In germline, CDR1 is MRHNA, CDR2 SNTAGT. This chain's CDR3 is CASPPGLARAKNIQYF. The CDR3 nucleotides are TGTGCCAGTCCCCCCGGTCTAGCGCGCGCCAAAAACATTCAGTACTTC.

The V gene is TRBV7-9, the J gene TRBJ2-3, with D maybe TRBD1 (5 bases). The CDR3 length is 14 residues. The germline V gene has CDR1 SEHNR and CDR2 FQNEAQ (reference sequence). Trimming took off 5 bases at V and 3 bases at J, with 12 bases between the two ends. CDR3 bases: TGTGCCAGCAGCGATCCCAGGGCTACAGATACGCAGTATTTT. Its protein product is CASSDPRATDTQYF.

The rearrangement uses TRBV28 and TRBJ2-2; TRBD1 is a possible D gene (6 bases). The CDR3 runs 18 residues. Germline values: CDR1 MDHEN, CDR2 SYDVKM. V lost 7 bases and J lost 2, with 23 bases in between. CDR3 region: CASTPRGLRVSNTGELFF. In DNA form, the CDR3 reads TGTGCCAGCACCCCTAGGGGGTTGCGAGTTAGTAACACCGGGGAGCTGTTTTTT.

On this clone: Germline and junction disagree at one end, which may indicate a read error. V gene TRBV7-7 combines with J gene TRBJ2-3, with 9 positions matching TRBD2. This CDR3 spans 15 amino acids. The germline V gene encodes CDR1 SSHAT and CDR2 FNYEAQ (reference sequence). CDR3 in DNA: TGTGCTAGCAGCTTAAATAGCGGGAGTGGAGATACGCAGTATTTT. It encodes CASSLNSGSGDTQYF.

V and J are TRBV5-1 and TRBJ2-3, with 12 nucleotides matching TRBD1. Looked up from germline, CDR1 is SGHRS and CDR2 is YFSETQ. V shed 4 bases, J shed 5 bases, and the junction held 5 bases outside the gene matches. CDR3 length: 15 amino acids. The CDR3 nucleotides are TGCGCCAGCAGCCCGGGACAGGGGGCGGAAGATACGCAGTATTTT. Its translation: CASSPGQGAEDTQYF.

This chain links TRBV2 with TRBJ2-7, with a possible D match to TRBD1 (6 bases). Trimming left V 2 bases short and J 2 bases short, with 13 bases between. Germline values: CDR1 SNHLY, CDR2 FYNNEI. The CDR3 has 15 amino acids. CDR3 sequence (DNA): TGTGCCAGCAGTGAACAGGGGCAGGTCACCTACGAGCAGTACTTC. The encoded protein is CASSEQGQVTYEQYF. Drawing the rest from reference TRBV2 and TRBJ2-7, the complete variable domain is EPEVTQTPSHQVTQMGQEVILRCVPISNHLYFYWYRQILGQKVEFLVSFYNNEISEKSEIFDDQFSVERPDGSNFTLKIRSTKLEDSAMYFCASSEQGQVTYEQYFGPGTRLTVT.

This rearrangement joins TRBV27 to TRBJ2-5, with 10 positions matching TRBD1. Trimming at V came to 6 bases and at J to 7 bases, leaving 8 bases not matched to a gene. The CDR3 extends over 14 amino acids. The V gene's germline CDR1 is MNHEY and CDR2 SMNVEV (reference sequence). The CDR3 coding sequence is TGTGCCAGCAGCTTGACAGGGGGCTCGGGGACCCAGTACTTC. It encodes CASSLTGGSGTQYF.

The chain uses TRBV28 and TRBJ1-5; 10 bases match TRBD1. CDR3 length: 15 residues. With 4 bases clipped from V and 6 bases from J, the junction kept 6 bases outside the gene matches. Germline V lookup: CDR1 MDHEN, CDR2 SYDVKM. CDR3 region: CASSYQTGGGQPQHF. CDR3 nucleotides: TGTGCCAGCAGTTACCAGACAGGGGGCGGTCAGCCCCAGCATTTT.

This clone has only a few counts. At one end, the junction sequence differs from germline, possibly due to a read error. The CDR3 reads CASSLALGDYGYTF. As DNA, the CDR3 is TGTGCCAGCAGCCTAGCCCTGGGCGACTATGGCTACACCTTC. The chain uses TRBV7-8 and TRBJ1-2, with D hard to call. This CDR3 comprises 14 residues. In germline, CDR1 is SGHVS, CDR2 FQNEAQ.

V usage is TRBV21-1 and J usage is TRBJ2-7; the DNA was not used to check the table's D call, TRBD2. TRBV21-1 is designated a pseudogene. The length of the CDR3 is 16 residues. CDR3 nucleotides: TGTGCCAGCAGCAAAGGGGTCGGGGGGGTCCCCTACGAGCAGTACTTC. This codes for CASSKGVGGVPYEQYF.

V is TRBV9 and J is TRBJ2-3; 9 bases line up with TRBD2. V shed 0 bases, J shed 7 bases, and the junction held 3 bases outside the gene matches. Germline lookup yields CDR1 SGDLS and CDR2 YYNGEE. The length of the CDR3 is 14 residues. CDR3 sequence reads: CASSVVGTSNTQYF. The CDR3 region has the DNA TGTGCCAGCAGCGTAGTGGGGACTAGCAATACGCAGTATTTT. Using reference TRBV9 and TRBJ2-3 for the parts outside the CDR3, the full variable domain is DSGVTQTPKHLITATGQRVTLRCSPRSGDLSVYWYQQSLDQGLQFLIQYYNGEERAKGNILERFSAQQFPDLHSELNLSSLELGDSALYFCASSVVGTSNTQYFGPGTRLTVL.

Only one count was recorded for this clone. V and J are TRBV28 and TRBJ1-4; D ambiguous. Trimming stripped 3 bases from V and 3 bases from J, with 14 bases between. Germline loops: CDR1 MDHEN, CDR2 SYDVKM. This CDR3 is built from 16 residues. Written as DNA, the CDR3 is TGTGCCAGCAGTTTGTCGAGGGTTGTGTCTAATGAAAAACTGTTTTTT. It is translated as CASSLSRVVSNEKLFF.

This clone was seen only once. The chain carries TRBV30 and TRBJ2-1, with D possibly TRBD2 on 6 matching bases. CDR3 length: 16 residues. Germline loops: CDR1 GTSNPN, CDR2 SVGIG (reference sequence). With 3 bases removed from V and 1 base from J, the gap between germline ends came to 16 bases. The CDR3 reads CAWSQRPGRSYNEQFF. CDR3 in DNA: TGTGCCTGGAGCCAACGGCCAGGGAGGTCCTACAATGAGCAGTTCTTC.

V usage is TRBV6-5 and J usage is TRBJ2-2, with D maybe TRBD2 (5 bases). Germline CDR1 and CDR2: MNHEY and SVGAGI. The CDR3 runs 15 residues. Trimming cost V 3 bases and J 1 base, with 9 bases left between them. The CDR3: CASSYAGRNTGELFF. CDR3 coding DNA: TGTGCCAGCAGTTATGCGGGCCGGAACACCGGGGAGCTGTTTTTT.

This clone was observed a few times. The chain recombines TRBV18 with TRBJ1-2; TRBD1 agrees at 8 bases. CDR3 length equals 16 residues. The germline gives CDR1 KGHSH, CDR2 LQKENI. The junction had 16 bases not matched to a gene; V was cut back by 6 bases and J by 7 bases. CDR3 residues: CASSPTGQGTGRGYTF. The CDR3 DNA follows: TGTGCCAGCTCGCCCACTGGACAGGGTACGGGGCGTGGCTACACCTTC.

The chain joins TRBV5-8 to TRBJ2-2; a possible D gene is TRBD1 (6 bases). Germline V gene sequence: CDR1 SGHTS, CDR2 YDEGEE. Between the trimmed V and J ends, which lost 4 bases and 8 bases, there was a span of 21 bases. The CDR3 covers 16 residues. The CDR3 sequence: CASSPYLTGSGGELFF. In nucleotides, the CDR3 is TGTGCCAGCAGCCCCTATCTCACAGGGAGCGGAGGGGAGCTGTTTTTT.

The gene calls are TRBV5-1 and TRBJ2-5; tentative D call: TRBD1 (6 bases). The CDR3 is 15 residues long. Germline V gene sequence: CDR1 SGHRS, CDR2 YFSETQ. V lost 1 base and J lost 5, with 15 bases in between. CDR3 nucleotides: TGCGCCAGCAGCTTGTGGGTGGGGGCGCGTGAGACCCAGTACTTC. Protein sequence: CASSLWVGARETQYF. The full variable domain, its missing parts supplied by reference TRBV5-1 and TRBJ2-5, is KAGVTQTPRYLIKTRGQQVTLSCSPISGHRSVSWYQQTPGQGLQFLFEYFSETQRNKGNFPGRFSGRQFSNSRSEMNVSTLELGDSALYLCASSLWVGARETQYFGPGTRLLVL.

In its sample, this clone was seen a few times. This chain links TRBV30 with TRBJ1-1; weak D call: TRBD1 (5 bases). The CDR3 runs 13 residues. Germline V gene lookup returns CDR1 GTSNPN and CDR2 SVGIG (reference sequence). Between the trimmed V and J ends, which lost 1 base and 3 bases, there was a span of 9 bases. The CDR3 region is CAWSDQGHTEAFF. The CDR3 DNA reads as TGTGCCTGGAGTGACCAGGGACACACTGAAGCTTTCTTT.

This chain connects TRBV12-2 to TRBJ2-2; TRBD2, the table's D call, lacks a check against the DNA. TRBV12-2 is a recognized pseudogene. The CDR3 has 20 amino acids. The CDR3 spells CASRLPPSHLAGGPGGELFF. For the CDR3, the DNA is TGTGCAAGTCGCTTACCCCCCTCCCATCTAGCGGGAGGGCCCGGCGGGGAGCTGTTTTTT.